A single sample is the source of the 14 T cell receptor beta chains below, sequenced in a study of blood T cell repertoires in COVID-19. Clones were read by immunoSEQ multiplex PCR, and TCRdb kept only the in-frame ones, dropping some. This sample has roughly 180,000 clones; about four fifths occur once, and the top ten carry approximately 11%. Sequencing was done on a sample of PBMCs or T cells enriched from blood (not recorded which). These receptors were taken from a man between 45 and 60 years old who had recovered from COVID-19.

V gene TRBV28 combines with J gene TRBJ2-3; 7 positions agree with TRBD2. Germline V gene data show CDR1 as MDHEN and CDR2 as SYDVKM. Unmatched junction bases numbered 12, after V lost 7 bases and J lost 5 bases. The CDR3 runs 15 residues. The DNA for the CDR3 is TGTGCCAGCACCCTTCTTGGGGGGGGAATAGATACGCAGTATTTT. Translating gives CASTLLGGGIDTQYF. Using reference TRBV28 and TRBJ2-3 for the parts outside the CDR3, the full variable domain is DVKVTQSSRYLVKRTGEKVFLECVQDMDHENMFWYRQDPGLGLRLIYFSYDVKMKEKGDIPEGYSVSREKKERFSLILESASTNQTSMYLCASTLLGGGIDTQYFGPGTRLTVL.

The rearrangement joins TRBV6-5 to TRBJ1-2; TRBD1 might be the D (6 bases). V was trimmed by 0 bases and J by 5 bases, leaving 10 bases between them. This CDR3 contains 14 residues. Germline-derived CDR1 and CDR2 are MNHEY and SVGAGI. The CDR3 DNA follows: TGTGCCAGCAGTTACTCGTCACAGGGTTATGGCTACACCTTC. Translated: CASSYSSQGYGYTF.

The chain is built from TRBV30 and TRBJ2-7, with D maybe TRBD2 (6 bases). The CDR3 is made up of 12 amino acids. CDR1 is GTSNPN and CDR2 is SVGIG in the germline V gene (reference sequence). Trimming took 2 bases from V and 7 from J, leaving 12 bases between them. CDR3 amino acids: CAWSWRGREQYF. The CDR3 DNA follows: TGTGCCTGGAGTTGGCGGGGTAGGGAGCAGTACTTC.

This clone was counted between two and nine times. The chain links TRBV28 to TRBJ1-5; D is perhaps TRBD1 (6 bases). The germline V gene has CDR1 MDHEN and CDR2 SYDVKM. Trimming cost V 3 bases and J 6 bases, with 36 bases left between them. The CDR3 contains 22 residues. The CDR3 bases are TGTGCCAGCAGTTTCCGGAAGGATGAAGTCGCTTTTAGGGGGTTAAGGGGTCAGCCCCAGCATTTT. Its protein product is CASSFRKDEVAFRGLRGQPQHF.

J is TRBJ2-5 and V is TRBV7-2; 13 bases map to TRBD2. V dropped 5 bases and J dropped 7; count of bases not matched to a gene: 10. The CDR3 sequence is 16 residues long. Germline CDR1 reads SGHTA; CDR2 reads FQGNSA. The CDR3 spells CASSAPGLAGSGTQYF. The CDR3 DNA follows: TGTGCCAGCAGCGCTCCGGGACTAGCGGGGTCCGGGACCCAGTACTTC.

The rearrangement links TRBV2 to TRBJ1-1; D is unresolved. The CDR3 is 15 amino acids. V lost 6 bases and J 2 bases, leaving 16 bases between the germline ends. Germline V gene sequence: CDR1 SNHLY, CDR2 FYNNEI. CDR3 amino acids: CASSALTRLNTEAFF. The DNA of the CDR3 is TGTGCCAGCAGCGCCTTGACACGGCTAAACACTGAAGCTTTCTTT.

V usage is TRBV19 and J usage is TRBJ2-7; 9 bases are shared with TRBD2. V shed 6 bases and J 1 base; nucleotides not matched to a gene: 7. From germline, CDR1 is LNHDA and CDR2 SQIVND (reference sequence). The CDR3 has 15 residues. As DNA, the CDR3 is TGTGCCAGTAGCCAGCAGGCGGGGGGGTCCTACGAGCAGTACTTC. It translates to CASSQQAGGSYEQYF. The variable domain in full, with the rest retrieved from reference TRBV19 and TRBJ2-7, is DGGITQSPKYLFRKEGQNVTLSCEQNLNHDAMYWYRQDPGQGLRLIYYSQIVNDFQKGDIAEGYSVSREKKESFPLTVTSAQKNPTAFYLCASSQQAGGSYEQYFGPGTRLTVT.

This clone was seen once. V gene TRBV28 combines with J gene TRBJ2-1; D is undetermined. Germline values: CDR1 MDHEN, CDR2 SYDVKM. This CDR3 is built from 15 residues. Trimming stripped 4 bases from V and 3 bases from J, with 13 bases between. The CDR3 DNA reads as TGTGCCAGCAGTTCCCCTATTCCTATCTACAATGAGCAGTTCTTC. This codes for CASSSPIPIYNEQFF.

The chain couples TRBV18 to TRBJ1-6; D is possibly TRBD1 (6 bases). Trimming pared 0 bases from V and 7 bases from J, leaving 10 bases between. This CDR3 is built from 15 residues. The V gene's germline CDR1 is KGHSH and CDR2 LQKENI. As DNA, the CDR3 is TGTGCCAGCTCACCACCGCAGGGGCCAAATTCACCCCTCCACTTT. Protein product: CASSPPQGPNSPLHF.

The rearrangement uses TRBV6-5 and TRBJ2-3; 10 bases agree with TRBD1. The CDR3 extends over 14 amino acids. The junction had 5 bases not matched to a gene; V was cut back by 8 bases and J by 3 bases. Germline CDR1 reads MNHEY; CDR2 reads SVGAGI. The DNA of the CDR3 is TGTGCCAGCTTCCGGGACAGGGGTACAGATACGCAGTATTTT. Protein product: CASFRDRGTDTQYF.

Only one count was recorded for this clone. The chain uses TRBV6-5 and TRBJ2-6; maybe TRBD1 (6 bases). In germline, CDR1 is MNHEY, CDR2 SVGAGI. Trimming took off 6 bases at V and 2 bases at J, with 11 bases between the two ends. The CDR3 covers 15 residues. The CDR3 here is CASSAGQPGANVLTF. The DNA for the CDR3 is TGTGCCAGCAGCGCCGGACAGCCTGGGGCCAACGTCCTGACTTTC.

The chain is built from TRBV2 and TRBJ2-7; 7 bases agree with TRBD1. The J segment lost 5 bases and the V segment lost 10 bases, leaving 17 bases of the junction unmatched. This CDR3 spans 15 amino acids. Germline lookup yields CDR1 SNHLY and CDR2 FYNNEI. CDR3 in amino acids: CANLDRDHLRDEQYF. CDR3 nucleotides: TGTGCCAACTTAGACAGGGATCACCTCAGGGACGAGCAGTACTTC.

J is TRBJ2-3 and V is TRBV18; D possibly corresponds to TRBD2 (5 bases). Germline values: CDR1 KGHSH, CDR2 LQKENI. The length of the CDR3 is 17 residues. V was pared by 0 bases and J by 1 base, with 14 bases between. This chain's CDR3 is CASSPPSRGIGTDTQYF. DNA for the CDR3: TGTGCCAGCTCACCACCCAGTCGAGGGATAGGCACAGATACGCAGTATTTT. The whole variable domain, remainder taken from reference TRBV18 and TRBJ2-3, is NAGVMQNPRHLVRRRGQEARLRCSPMKGHSHVYWYRQLPEEGLKFMVYLQKENIIDESGMPKERFSAEFPKEGPSILRIQQVVRGDSAAYFCASSPPSRGIGTDTQYFGPGTRLTVL.

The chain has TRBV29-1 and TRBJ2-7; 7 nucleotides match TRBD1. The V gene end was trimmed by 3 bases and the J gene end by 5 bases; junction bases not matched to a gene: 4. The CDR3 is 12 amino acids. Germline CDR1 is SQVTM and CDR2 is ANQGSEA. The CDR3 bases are TGCAGCGTTGACGAGGGGGCCAACGAGCAGTACTTC. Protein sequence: CSVDEGANEQYF.